These 8 T cell receptor beta chains were sequenced from one sample in a study of blood T cell repertoires in COVID-19. Libraries were prepared by immunoSEQ multiplex PCR; TCRdb keeps only in-frame clonotypes and omits some of them. The sample has about 45,000 clones, around 85% seen once. Sequenced: peripheral blood. The receptors were gathered from a human donor in a cohort sampled during active COVID-19.

V gene TRBV6-2 or TRBV6-3 combines with J gene TRBJ2-5, with TRBD1 matching over 8 bases. The length of the CDR3 is 16 residues. Germline assignment: CDR1 MNHEY and CDR2 SVGEGT. Losses at the gene ends were 0 bases for V and 5 bases for J; bases not matched to a gene: 8. The chain's CDR3 is CASSYSVRGLDETQYF. DNA for the CDR3: TGTGCCAGCAGTTACTCGGTCAGGGGGCTGGATGAGACCCAGTACTTC.

V usage is TRBV2 and J usage is TRBJ1-3; TRBD1 matches at 8 bases. Germline CDR1 SNHLY, CDR2 FYNNEI. V trimming: 8 bases; J trimming: 2 bases; junction bases outside the gene matches: 8. The CDR3 runs 15 residues. CDR3 nucleotides: TGTGCCAGCGGACAGGGTAGAAGAACTGGAAACACCATATATTTT. Protein sequence: CASGQGRRTGNTIYF. The full variable domain, in which reference TRBV2 and TRBJ1-3 provide the parts outside the CDR3, is EPEVTQTPSHQVTQMGQEVILRCVPISNHLYFYWYRQILGQKVEFLVSFYNNEISEKSEIFDDQFSVERPDGSNFTLKIRSTKLEDSAMYFCASGQGRRTGNTIYFGEGSWLTVV.

The chain uses TRBV1 and TRBJ1-1; TRBD1 is the table's D call, not checked against the DNA. TRBV1 is a pseudogene. This CDR3 is built from 13 residues. CDR3 loop: CTSSLRDTLEAFF. The CDR3, as DNA: TGCACCAGCAGCCTCCGGGACACCCTTGAAGCTTTCTTT.

The chain uses TRBV7-2 and TRBJ2-3, with TRBD1 matching over 7 bases. Germline V gene lookup returns CDR1 SGHTA and CDR2 FQGNSA. The CDR3 runs to 13 residues. Trimming cost V 8 bases and J 3 bases; bases outside gene matches: 5. Here the CDR3 reads CASRDRVTDTQYF. The CDR3 nucleotides are TGTGCCAGCCGGGACAGAGTTACAGATACGCAGTATTTT. The complete variable domain, with remaining parts taken from reference TRBV7-2 and TRBJ2-3, reads GAGVSQSPSNKVTEKGKDVELRCDPISGHTALYWYRQSLGQGLEFLIYFQGNSAPDKSGLPSDRFSAERTGGSVSTLTIQRTQQEDSAVYLCASRDRVTDTQYFGPGTRLTVL.

This chain joins TRBV5-1 and TRBJ2-5; D not resolved. Trimming left V 6 bases short and J 4 bases short, with 13 bases between. This CDR3 contains 13 residues. Germline V gives CDR1 SGHRS, CDR2 YFSETQ. The chain's CDR3 is CASNLGSGETQYF. Written as DNA, the CDR3 is TGCGCCAGCAATCTGGGCAGTGGAGAGACCCAGTACTTC.

The rearrangement uses TRBV5-1 and TRBJ2-1; 7 nucleotides line up with TRBD2. V lost 3 bases, J lost 8 bases, and 11 bases stayed unmatched. CDR1 and CDR2 from the germline V gene are SGHRS and YFSETQ. The CDR3 loop spans 15 amino acids. The CDR3 sequence: CASSSGYNRGDEQFF. In DNA, the CDR3 is TGCGCCAGCAGCTCGGGTTATAATCGGGGGGATGAGCAGTTCTTC.

The gene calls are TRBV5-1 and TRBJ2-5; weak D call: TRBD2 (5 bases). This CDR3 comprises 12 residues. V was clipped by 0 bases and J by 5 bases, with 5 bases between them. Germline lookup yields CDR1 SGHRS and CDR2 YFSETQ. CDR3 sequence: CASSLAGETQYF. For the CDR3, the DNA is TGCGCCAGCAGCTTGGCGGGGGAGACCCAGTACTTC.

J is TRBJ1-1 and V is TRBV6-5; a weak D match, TRBD1 (5 bases). The V gene's germline CDR1 is MNHEY and CDR2 SVGAGI. The CDR3 consists of 13 residues. The ends were cut back, 2 bases at V and 8 bases at J, with 12 bases in the middle. CDR3 nucleotides: TGTGCCAGCAGTTACGAGGCAGGGCGCGAAGCTTTCTTT. This translates into CASSYEAGREAFF.